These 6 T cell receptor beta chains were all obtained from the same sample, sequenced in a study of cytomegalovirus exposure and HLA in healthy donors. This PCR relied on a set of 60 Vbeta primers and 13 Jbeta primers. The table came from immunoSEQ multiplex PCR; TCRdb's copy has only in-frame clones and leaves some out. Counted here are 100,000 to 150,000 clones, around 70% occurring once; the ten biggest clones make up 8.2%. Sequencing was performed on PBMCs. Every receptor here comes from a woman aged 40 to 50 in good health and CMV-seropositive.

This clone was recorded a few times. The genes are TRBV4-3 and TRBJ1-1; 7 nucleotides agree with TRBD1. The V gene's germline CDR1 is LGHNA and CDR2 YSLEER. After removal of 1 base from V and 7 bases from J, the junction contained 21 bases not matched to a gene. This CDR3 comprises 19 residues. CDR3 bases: TGCGCCAGCAGCCAAGCCCCATCCTACAGGGACAGTTATATCGGTGAAGCTTTCTTT. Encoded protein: CASSQAPSYRDSYIGEAFF.

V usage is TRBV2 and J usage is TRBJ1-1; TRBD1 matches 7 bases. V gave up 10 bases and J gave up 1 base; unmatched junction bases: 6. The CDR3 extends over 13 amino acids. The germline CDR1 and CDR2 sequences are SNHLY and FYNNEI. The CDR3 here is CAILTGKNTEAFF. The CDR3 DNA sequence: TGTGCCATTTTGACAGGGAAGAACACTGAAGCTTTCTTT.

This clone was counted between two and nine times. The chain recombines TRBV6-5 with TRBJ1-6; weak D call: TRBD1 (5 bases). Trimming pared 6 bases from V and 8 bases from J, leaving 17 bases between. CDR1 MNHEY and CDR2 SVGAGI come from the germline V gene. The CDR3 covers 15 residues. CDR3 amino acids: CASSQTGLVYSPLHF. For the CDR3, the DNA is TGTGCCAGCAGCCAGACGGGACTTGTTTATTCACCCCTCCACTTT.

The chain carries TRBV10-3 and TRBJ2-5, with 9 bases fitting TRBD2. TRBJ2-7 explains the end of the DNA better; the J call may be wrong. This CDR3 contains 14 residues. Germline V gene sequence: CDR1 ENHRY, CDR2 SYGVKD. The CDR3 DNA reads TGTGCCATCAGTGAAGCGGGGGGTTCCTACGAGCAGTACTTC. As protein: CAISEAGGSYEQYF.

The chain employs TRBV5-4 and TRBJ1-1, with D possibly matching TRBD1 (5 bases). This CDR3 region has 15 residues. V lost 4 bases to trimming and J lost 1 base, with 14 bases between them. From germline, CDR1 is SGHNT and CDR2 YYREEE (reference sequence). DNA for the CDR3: TGTGCCAGCAGCCGCGACAGACTCGGGAACACTGAAGCTTTCTTT. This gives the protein CASSRDRLGNTEAFF.

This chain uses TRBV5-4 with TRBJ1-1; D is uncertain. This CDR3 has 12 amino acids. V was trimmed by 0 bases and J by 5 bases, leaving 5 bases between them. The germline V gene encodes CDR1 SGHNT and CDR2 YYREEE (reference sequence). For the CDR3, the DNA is TGTGCCAGCAGCTTGGACGGGACTGAAGCTTTCTTT. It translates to CASSLDGTEAFF.